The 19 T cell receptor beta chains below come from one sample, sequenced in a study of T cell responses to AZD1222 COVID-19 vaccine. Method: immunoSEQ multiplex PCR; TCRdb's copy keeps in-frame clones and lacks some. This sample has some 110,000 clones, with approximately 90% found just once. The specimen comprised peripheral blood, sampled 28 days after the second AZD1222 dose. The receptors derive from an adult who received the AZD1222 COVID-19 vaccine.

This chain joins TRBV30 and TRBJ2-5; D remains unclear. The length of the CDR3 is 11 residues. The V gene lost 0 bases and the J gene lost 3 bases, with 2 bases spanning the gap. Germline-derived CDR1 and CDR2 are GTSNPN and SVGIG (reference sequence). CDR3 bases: TGTGCCTGGAGTGTTAAAGAGACCCAGTACTTC. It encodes CAWSVKETQYF. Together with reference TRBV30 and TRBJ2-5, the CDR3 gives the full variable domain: SQTIHQWPATLVQPVGSPLSLECTVEGTSNPNLYWYRQAAGRGLQLLFYSVGIGQISSEVPQNLSASRPQDRQFILSSKKLLLSDSGFYLCAWSVKETQYFGPGTRLLVL.

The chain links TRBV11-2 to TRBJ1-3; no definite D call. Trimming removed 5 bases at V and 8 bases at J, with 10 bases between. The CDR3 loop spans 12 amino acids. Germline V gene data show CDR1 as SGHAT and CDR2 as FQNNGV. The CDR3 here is CASSTLGDTIYF. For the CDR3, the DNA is TGTGCCAGCAGCACCCTTGGGGACACCATATATTTT.

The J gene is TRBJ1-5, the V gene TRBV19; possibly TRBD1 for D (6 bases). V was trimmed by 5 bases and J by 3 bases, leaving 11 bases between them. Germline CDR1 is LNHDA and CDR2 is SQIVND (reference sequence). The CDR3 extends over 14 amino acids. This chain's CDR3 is CASSFRDTNQPQHF. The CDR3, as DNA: TGTGCCAGTAGTTTCCGGGACACCAATCAGCCCCAGCATTTT.

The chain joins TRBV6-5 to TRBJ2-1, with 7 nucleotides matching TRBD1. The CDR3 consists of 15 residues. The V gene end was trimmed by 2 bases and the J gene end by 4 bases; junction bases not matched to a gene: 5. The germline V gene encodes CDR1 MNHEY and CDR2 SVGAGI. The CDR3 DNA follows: TGTGCCAGCAGTTACGTAGGGGGCGCTTACAATGAGCAGTTCTTC. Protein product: CASSYVGGAYNEQFF.

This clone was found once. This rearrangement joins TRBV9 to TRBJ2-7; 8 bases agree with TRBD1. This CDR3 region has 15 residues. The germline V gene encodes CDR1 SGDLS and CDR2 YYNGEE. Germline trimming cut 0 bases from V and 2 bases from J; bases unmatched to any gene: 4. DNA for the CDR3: TGTGCCAGCAGCGTAGGAGACAGGGGACCCTACGAGCAGTACTTC. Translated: CASSVGDRGPYEQYF.

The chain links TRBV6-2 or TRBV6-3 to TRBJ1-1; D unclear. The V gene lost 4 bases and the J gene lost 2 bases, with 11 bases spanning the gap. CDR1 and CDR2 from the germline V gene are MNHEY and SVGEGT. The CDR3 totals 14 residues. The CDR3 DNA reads TGTGCCAGCAGTTCGACCCCATACAACACTGAAGCTTTCTTT. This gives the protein CASSSTPYNTEAFF.

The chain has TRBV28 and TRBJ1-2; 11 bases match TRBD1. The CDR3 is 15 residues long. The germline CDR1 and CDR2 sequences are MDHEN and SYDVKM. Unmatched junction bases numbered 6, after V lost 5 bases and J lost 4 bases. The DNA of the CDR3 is TGTGCCAGCAGTGAGGGACAGGGGGTTACCTATGGCTACACCTTC. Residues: CASSEGQGVTYGYTF.

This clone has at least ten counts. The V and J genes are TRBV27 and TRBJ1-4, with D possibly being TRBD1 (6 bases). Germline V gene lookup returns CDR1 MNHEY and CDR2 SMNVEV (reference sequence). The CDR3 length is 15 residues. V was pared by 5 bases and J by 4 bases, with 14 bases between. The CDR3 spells CASSAKTGYNEKLFF. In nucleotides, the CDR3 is TGTGCCAGCAGTGCAAAGACAGGTTATAATGAAAAACTGTTTTTT.

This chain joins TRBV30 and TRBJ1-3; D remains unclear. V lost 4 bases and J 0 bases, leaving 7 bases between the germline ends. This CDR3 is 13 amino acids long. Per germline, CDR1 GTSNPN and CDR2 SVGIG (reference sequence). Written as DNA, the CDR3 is TGTGCCTGGACCTCGGACTCTGGAAACACCATATATTTT. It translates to CAWTSDSGNTIYF.

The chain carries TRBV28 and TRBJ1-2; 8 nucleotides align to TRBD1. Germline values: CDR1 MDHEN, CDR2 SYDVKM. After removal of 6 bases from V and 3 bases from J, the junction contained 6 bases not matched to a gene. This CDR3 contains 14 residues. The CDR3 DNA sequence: TGTGCCAGCAGGACGGACAGGGAAGACTATGGCTACACCTTC. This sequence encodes CASRTDREDYGYTF.

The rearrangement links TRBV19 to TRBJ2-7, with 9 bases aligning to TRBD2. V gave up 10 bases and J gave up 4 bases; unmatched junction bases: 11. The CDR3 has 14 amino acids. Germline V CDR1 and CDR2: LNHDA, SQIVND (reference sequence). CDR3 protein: CATSLAGTQYEQYF. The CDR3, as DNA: TGTGCCACCTCCCTAGCGGGAACACAATACGAGCAGTACTTC.

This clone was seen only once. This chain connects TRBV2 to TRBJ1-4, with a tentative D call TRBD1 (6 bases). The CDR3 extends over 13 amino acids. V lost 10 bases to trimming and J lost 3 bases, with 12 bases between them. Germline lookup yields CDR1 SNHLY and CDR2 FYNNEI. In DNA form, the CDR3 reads TGTGCCACTATCAGGGGATCTAATGAAAAACTGTTTTTT. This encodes CATIRGSNEKLFF.

This CDR3 reads CASPGLADNTGELFF. In DNA, the CDR3 is TGTGCCTCCCCAGGTCTAGCGGACAACACCGGGGAGCTGTTTTTT. The J gene is TRBJ2-2, the V gene TRBV30; TRBD2 aligns across 7 bases. J gave up 2 bases and V 7 bases, and 10 bases lay outside the gene matches. Germline CDR1 reads GTSNPN; CDR2 reads SVGIG (reference sequence). The CDR3 consists of 15 residues.

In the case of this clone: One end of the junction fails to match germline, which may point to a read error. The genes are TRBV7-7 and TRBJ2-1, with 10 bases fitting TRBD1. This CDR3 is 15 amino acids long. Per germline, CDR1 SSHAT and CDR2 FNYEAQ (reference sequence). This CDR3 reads CASSRGTGDYNEQFF. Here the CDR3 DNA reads TGTGCTAGCAGCCGGGGGACAGGGGACTACAATGAGCAGTTCTTC.

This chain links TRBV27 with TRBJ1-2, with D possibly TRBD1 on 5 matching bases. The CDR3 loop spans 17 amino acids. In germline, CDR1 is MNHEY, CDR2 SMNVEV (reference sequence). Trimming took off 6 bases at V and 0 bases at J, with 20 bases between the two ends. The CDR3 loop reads CASRPKLGTPANYGYTF. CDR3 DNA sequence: TGTGCCAGCAGACCGAAGTTGGGGACCCCAGCTAACTATGGCTACACCTTC.

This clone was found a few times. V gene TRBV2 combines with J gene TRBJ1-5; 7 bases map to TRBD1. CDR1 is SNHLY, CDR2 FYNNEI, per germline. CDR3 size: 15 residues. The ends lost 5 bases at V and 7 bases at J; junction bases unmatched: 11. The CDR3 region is CASSKVGQDGQPQHF. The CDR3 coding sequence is TGTGCCAGCAGTAAGGTTGGACAGGATGGACAGCCCCAGCATTTT.

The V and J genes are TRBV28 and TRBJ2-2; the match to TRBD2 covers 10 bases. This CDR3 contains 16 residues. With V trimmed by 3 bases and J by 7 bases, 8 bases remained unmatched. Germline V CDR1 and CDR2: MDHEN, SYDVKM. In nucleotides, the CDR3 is TGTGCCAGCAGTTTGTCCCTAGCGGGAGTTGACGGGGAGCTGTTTTTT. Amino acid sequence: CASSLSLAGVDGELFF.

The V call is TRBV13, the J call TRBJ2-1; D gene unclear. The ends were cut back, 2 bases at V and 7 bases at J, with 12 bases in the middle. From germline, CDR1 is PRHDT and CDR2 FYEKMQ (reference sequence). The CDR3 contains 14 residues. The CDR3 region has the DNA TGTGCCAGCAGCTTACCCCCCGACGGGAATGAGCAGTTCTTC. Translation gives CASSLPPDGNEQFF.

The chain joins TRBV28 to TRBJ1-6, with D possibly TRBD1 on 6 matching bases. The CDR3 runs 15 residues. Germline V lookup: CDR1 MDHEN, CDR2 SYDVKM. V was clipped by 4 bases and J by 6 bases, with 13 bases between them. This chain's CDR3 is CASSSGGPLNSPLHF. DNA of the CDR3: TGTGCCAGCAGTTCTGGGGGGCCCCTTAATTCACCCCTCCACTTT. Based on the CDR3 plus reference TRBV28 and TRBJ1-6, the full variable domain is DVKVTQSSRYLVKRTGEKVFLECVQDMDHENMFWYRQDPGLGLRLIYFSYDVKMKEKGDIPEGYSVSREKKERFSLILESASTNQTSMYLCASSSGGPLNSPLHFGNGTRLTVT.